Sequencing of this T cell receptor (beta chain) was carried out in a study of cytomegalovirus exposure and HLA in healthy donors. Overall study context: Earlier work reported 100 million or so unique TCR beta sequences from approximately 180 million T cells.

Primers: 60 Vbeta forward and 13 Jbeta reverse. The assay was immunoSEQ multiplex PCR, and TCRdb's table has in-frame clones only and misses some. Among some 150,000 clones listed, approximately 87% were seen once. Whole-study findings and limits: Three chains linked to CMV were shown in vitro to be specific for CMV antigens.

About this clone: Its antigen is not identified.

The V and J ends lost 3 bases and 8 bases respectively, with 17 bases between them. Looked up from germline, CDR1 is SGHTA and CDR2 is FQGNSA. The CDR3 runs 15 residues. The origin of this receptor is a man aged 35-49 years in good health and CMV-seronegative. Sequencing used PBMCs. The chain combines TRBV7-2 with TRBJ2-1; tentative D call: TRBD1 (5 bases). For the CDR3, the DNA is TGTGCCAGCAGCTTTAACCAGGGTTTGGGCGATGAGCAGTTCTTC. It codes for CASSFNQGLGDEQFF.